This T cell receptor beta chain emerged from a study of cytotoxic CD8 clonotypes in ibrutinib-treated CLL. Generated by immunoSEQ multiplex PCR, the TCRdb table keeps only in-frame clones and is missing some. This table holds approximately 80,000 clones, approximately 86% found once. This clone was recorded many times. This TCR came from a human donor with chronic lymphocytic leukemia. The source material was PBMCs, sampled before ibrutinib treatment.

The CDR3 loop reads CASSSGASTEAFF. CDR3 bases: TGTGCCAGCAGCTCAGGGGCTAGCACTGAAGCTTTCTTT. This chain connects TRBV7-3 to TRBJ1-1, with D maybe TRBD1 (6 bases). CDR3 size: 13 residues. V was pared by 4 bases and J by 4 bases, with 10 bases between. Per the germline V gene, CDR1 is SGHTA and CDR2 is FQGTGA.